The 22 T cell receptor beta chains below were found in one sample sequenced in a study of blood T cell repertoires in COVID-19. Assay used: immunoSEQ multiplex PCR; TCRdb lists only in-frame clones, some missing. In the table there are about 270,000 clones, 90% of which are singletons. Sequenced input: PBMCs or T cells enriched from blood (not recorded which). These receptors all come from a woman aged 30 to 39 with acute COVID-19.

V and J are TRBV18 and TRBJ1-4, with 9 bases lining up with TRBD1. The CDR3 runs 17 residues. Per germline, CDR1 KGHSH and CDR2 LQKENI. Trimming removed 5 bases from V and 0 bases from J; junction bases left unmatched: 7. The CDR3 bases are TGTGCCAGCTCAACGGGACAGGGCTTTGCAACTAATGAAAAACTGTTTTTT. Protein sequence: CASSTGQGFATNEKLFF.

The chain joins TRBV19 to TRBJ1-4; D ambiguous. In germline, CDR1 is LNHDA, CDR2 SQIVND (reference sequence). The ends were cut back, 4 bases at V and 6 bases at J, with 15 bases in the middle. The CDR3 runs to 15 residues. CDR3 coding DNA: TGTGCCAGTAGTAGCCTCGGGTTCCGGGATGAAAAACTGTTTTTT. Protein product: CASSSLGFRDEKLFF. Full variable domain (outside the CDR3, taken from reference TRBV19 and TRBJ1-4): DGGITQSPKYLFRKEGQNVTLSCEQNLNHDAMYWYRQDPGQGLRLIYYSQIVNDFQKGDIAEGYSVSREKKESFPLTVTSAQKNPTAFYLCASSSLGFRDEKLFFGSGTQLSVL.

This chain joins TRBV6-4 and TRBJ2-7; TRBD1 agrees at 9 bases. The CDR3 is 12 residues long. CDR1 is MRHNA and CDR2 is SNTAGT in the germline V gene. The CDR3, as DNA: TGTGGCAAGACAGGGGGGTTCCACGAGCAGTACTTC. Amino acid sequence: CGKTGGFHEQYF.

The gene calls are TRBV4-1 and TRBJ2-7, with TRBD1 identical over 8 bases. Trimming removed 3 bases from V and 7 bases from J; junction bases left unmatched: 11. Germline V lookup: CDR1 MGHRA, CDR2 YSYEKL. The CDR3 length is 15 residues. Here the CDR3 DNA reads TGCGCCAGCAGCCAGGGACAGGAGATTCTACGAGAGCAGTACTTC. It encodes CASSQGQEILREQYF.

The gene calls are TRBV6-5 and TRBJ1-2; 9 nucleotides match TRBD1. The junction had 5 bases not matched to a gene; V was cut back by 2 bases and J by 1 base. In germline, CDR1 is MNHEY, CDR2 SVGAGI. This CDR3 has 16 residues. CDR3 sequence reads: CASSYGTGSGNYGYTF. The CDR3 bases are TGTGCCAGCAGTTACGGGACAGGGTCGGGTAACTATGGCTACACCTTC.

V gene TRBV6-1 combines with J gene TRBJ1-4; D not certain. Germline CDR1 and CDR2: MNHNS and SASEGT. The CDR3 extends over 15 amino acids. Trimming took off 1 base at V and 7 bases at J, with 13 bases between the two ends. The CDR3 nucleotides read TGTGCCAGCAGTGAAGTGGGGAGGGAGGGTGAAAAACTGTTTTTT. It codes for CASSEVGREGEKLFF.

The chain has TRBV7-6 and TRBJ1-6, with TRBD1 matching over 8 bases. The V gene's germline CDR1 is SGHVS and CDR2 FNYEAQ. This CDR3 comprises 17 residues. After removal of 2 bases from V and 8 bases from J, the junction contained 11 bases not matched to a gene. The CDR3 DNA is TGTGCCAGCAGCTTATTTTCCTGGACAGGGAAGGATTCACCCCTCCACTTT. Its translation: CASSLFSWTGKDSPLHF. The full variable domain, its missing parts supplied by reference TRBV7-6 and TRBJ1-6, is GAGVSQSPRYKVTKRGQDVALRCDPISGHVSLYWYRQALGQGPEFLTYFNYEAQQDKSGLPNDRFSAERPEGSISTLTIQRTEQRDSAMYRCASSLFSWTGKDSPLHFGNGTRLTVT.

This clone was recorded only once. This chain links TRBV27 with TRBJ1-1, with D uncertain. Germline V lookup: CDR1 MNHEY, CDR2 SMNVEV (reference sequence). The CDR3 covers 15 residues. The ends were cut back, 2 bases at V and 5 bases at J, with 15 bases in the middle. CDR3 in amino acids: CASSLGSSGGTEAFF. The DNA of the CDR3 is TGTGCCAGCAGTTTAGGTAGCTCGGGTGGAACTGAAGCTTTCTTT.

The chain carries TRBV7-2 and TRBJ2-7, with D maybe TRBD2 (6 bases). This CDR3 contains 16 residues. Trimming removed 5 bases from V and 0 bases from J, with 17 bases in between. Germline CDR1 SGHTA, CDR2 FQGNSA. The chain's CDR3 is CASSDHGASASYEQYF. Written as DNA, the CDR3 is TGTGCCAGCAGCGACCACGGGGCTAGCGCCTCCTACGAGCAGTACTTC.

This chain connects TRBV6-1 to TRBJ2-7; possible D gene TRBD1, 6 bases. V lost 1 base and J 6 bases, leaving 13 bases between the germline ends. Germline assignment: CDR1 MNHNS and CDR2 SASEGT. The CDR3 length is 14 residues. CDR3 DNA sequence: TGTGCCAGCAGTGAAGTCCCCGGGGACATCGAGCAGTACTTC. Translation gives CASSEVPGDIEQYF.

The rearrangement uses TRBV9 and TRBJ2-7, with TRBD2 matching 7 bases. J was trimmed by 2 bases and V by 3 bases; bases with no gene match: 5. Germline V gene lookup returns CDR1 SGDLS and CDR2 YYNGEE. The CDR3 runs to 14 residues. CDR3 DNA: TGTGCCAGCAGCGGTAGGGAGGGCGCCTACGAGCAGTACTTC. Translating gives CASSGREGAYEQYF.

The J gene is TRBJ2-2, the V gene TRBV7-3; a possible D gene is TRBD1 (7 bases). Per germline, CDR1 SGHTA and CDR2 FQGTGA. This CDR3 comprises 14 residues. The V and J ends lost 5 bases and 7 bases respectively, with 14 bases between them. The CDR3 DNA reads TGTGCCAGCAGCCCGCGGGACAGCAGCGGGGAGCTGTTTTTT. It specifies CASSPRDSSGELFF.

The chain links TRBV27 to TRBJ2-7; 7 positions agree with TRBD2. Germline V lookup: CDR1 MNHEY, CDR2 SMNVEV (reference sequence). V was pared by 2 bases and J by 2 bases, with 3 bases of the junction left unmatched. The CDR3 has 14 residues. CDR3: CASSLGGGAYEQYF. CDR3 sequence (DNA): TGTGCCAGCAGTTTAGGCGGGGGAGCCTACGAGCAGTACTTC.

This sequence joins TRBV14 and TRBJ2-7, with D possibly matching TRBD2 (5 bases). The CDR3 consists of 15 residues. V shed 4 bases and J shed 3 bases, with 16 bases lying between them. CDR1 and CDR2 from the germline V gene are SGHDN and FVKESK. CDR3 loop: CASSLLGAPSYEQYF. In DNA form, the CDR3 reads TGTGCCAGCAGCCTCCTGGGAGCGCCTAGCTACGAGCAGTACTTC.

The V gene is TRBV28, the J gene TRBJ2-1; weak D call: TRBD1 (5 bases). The CDR3 is 12 amino acids. Trimming pared 5 bases from V and 8 bases from J, leaving 10 bases between. The germline V gene encodes CDR1 MDHEN and CDR2 SYDVKM. CDR3 protein: CASSHQGYEQFF. CDR3 sequence (DNA): TGTGCCAGCAGTCACCAGGGCTATGAGCAGTTCTTC.

The genes are TRBV24-1 and TRBJ2-1; 11 bases are a match to TRBD2. CDR3 length equals 15 residues. Per germline, CDR1 KGHDR and CDR2 SFDVKD. The J segment lost 7 bases and the V segment lost 5 bases, leaving 6 bases of the junction unmatched. The CDR3 coding sequence is TGTGCCACCAGTGGTGTAGCGGGAGGGCTAAATGAGCAGTTCTTC. Its protein product is CATSGVAGGLNEQFF.

This clone appeared a single time. J is TRBJ2-3 and V is TRBV29-1; 10 nucleotides line up with TRBD1. Trimming removed 5 bases from V and 6 bases from J; junction bases left unmatched: 5. Germline V gene sequence: CDR1 SQVTM, CDR2 ANQGSEA. This CDR3 is built from 13 residues. Here the CDR3 DNA reads TGCAGCGTTCCGGGACAGGGGAAGGATACGCAGTATTTT. This gives the protein CSVPGQGKDTQYF.

CDR3 coding DNA: TGTGCCAGCAGTTCGATACTCCAGGGGACCTCCTCCTACGAGCAGTACTTC. Its protein product is CASSSILQGTSSYEQYF. The gene calls are TRBV28 and TRBJ2-7; D may be TRBD1 (6 bases). The CDR3 loop spans 17 amino acids. Trimming shortened V by 4 bases and J by 0 bases, and 19 bases separated the two germline ends. The germline V gene has CDR1 MDHEN and CDR2 SYDVKM.

There are a few counts of this clone. This sequence joins TRBV18 and TRBJ2-7, with a weak D call TRBD2 (6 bases). CDR3 size: 14 residues. Trimming took 2 bases from V and 5 from J, leaving 13 bases between them. In germline, CDR1 is KGHSH, CDR2 LQKENI. DNA of the CDR3: TGTGCCAGCTCACCAGCGGGAACCCTGCACGAGCAGTACTTC. It encodes CASSPAGTLHEQYF.

V is TRBV16 and J is TRBJ1-6; 7 positions agree with TRBD1. Germline V gene lookup returns CDR1 KGHSY and CDR2 FQNENV. The V gene end was trimmed by 4 bases and the J gene end by 11 bases; junction bases not matched to a gene: 8. CDR3 length: 14 amino acids. In DNA form, the CDR3 reads TGTGCCAGCAGCCCCCGGACAGGTGGGGCACCCCTCCACTTT. The encoded protein is CASSPRTGGAPLHF.

The V and J genes are TRBV7-9 and TRBJ2-6, with 11 bases identical to TRBD2. CDR1 is SEHNR and CDR2 is FQNEAQ in the germline V gene (reference sequence). The ends lost 7 bases at V and 0 bases at J; junction bases unmatched: 5. There are 17 residues in the CDR3. CDR3 protein: CASNIAGGISGANVLTF. CDR3 bases: TGTGCCAGCAATATAGCGGGAGGGATCTCTGGGGCCAACGTCCTGACTTTC.

The chain has TRBV10-3 and TRBJ2-7; 10 positions match TRBD2. This CDR3 is built from 17 residues. The germline V gene encodes CDR1 ENHRY and CDR2 SYGVKD. V lost 10 bases and J lost 7; bases outside the gene matches: 22. CDR3 bases: TGTGCCAACGTTCCCCCGCCGGGGACTAGCGAGAGGTGGGAGCAGTACTTC. It is translated as CANVPPPGTSERWEQYF.